These T cell receptor beta chains were read from a single sample in a study of PD-1 blockade in classical Hodgkin lymphoma. Profiling relied on immunoSEQ multiplex PCR, and the TCRdb table lists in-frame clones only, not all of them. This sample has tens of thousands of clones, with around 81% found just once. The material sequenced was peripheral blood mononuclear cells (PBMCs), taken before the fourth cycle of nivolumab. Receptor source: a human donor with classical Hodgkin lymphoma. Both conserved end residues are part of each CDR3. D genes are given only for firm matches. Expanded clones are given a class, and other clones once, few, many or no size at all.

once,TRBV7-9,TRBJ1-1,NA,CASSAPQAQEGEAFF,TGTGCCAGCAGCGCGCCGCAGGCCCAAGAAGGTGAAGCTTTCTTT
NA,TRBV4-1,TRBJ1-4,NA,CASSQVQGREKLFF,TGCGCCAGCAGCCAAGTCCAGGGGAGAGAAAAACTGTTTTTT
NA,TRBV7-2,TRBJ2-7,TRBD2,CASSLVLAGVLEQYF,TGTGCCAGCAGCTTAGTTTTGGCGGGAGTCCTCGAGCAGTACTTC
few,TRBV6-5,TRBJ2-2,NA,CASSYRHGSDTGELFF,TGTGCCAGCAGTTACCGACACGGATCGGACACCGGGGAGCTGTTTTTT
few,TRBV30,TRBJ1-5,NA,CAWRATGGGGNQPQHF,TGTGCCTGGAGGGCAACTGGGGGGGGTGGCAATCAGCCCCAGCATTTT
NA,TRBV28,TRBJ1-5,TRBD1,CASSHPRGQGSQPQHF,TGTGCCAGCAGTCACCCGCGAGGACAGGGGAGCCAGCCCCAGCATTTT
NA,TRBV18,TRBJ2-7,NA,CASSPSGKSYEQYF,TGTGCCAGCTCACCTAGCGGAAAGTCCTACGAGCAGTACTTC
NA,TRBV7-2,TRBJ2-5,TRBD2,CASGQREFSRETQYF,TGTGCCAGCGGCCAGCGGGAGTTCTCTAGGGAGACCCAGTACTTC
NA,TRBV7-3,TRBJ2-2,NA,CASTSWVAGELFF,TGTGCCAGCACCTCTTGGGTGGCCGGGGAGCTGTTTTTT
NA,TRBV7-6,TRBJ2-1,TRBD2,CASSPLSGGAYNEQFF,TGTGCCAGCAGCCCCCTGAGCGGGGGGGCCTACAATGAGCAGTTCTTC
NA,TRBV9,TRBJ2-2,NA,CASSVLYGGGANTGELFF,TGTGCCAGCAGCGTATTATACGGCGGCGGGGCGAACACCGGGGAGCTGTTTTTT
NA,TRBV15,TRBJ2-1,NA,CATSTGLFNEQFF,TGTGCCACCAGCACCGGACTTTTCAATGAGCAGTTCTTC
NA,TRBV10-3,TRBJ2-2,NA,CAIRQLNTGELFF,TGTGCCATCAGGCAGCTGAACACCGGGGAGCTGTTTTTT